This TCR beta chain was recorded in a study of blood T cell repertoires in COVID-19 (dated by TCRdb to the early 2020s). Background for the entire study: The collaborator samples originated in the United States, Italy and Spain and spanned the acute and convalescent phases of COVID-19. The material from the prospective study consisted of cDNA or gDNA derived from T cells, B-cell-depleted T cells, or PBMCs. Deeply sampled blood TCRbeta repertoires from subjects exposed to, actively infected with, or recovered from COVID-19 were included in the dataset. The repertoires were made available in a free public database intended to serve as a resource for research on the immune response to SARS-CoV-2. The samples were drawn from two sources: the first 160 participants of the ongoing ImmuneRACE study, and over 950 subjects contributed by 6 global collaborators. Sample metadata almost always included a de-identified subject ID, COVID-19 status, age in years and sex. Where available, HLA class I and class II types were taken from metadata supplied by the sample provider and were not determined by assay-based typing.

CDR1 and CDR2 are read off the germline V gene as SNHLY and FYNNEI. Its CDR3 holds 17 amino acids, cysteine through phenylalanine. Just CDR3 DNA is preserved here, 51 bases in frame from base 1. V lost 0 bases and J lost 0 bases; the stretch between them is 13 bases long. Each collaborating institution followed its own protocols to collect whole blood in K2EDTA tubes. Collaborator samples were shipped for TCRbeta analysis as frozen whole blood, isolated PBMCs, or DNA extracted from either sample type. TCRbeta CDR3 regions were amplified from genomic DNA by means of the immunoSEQ Assay, a bias-controlled multiplex PCR. The study's own analysis went as follows. Within the assay, amplification of reference gene primers was used to estimate how many nucleated cells each sample contained. Sequence reads were collapsed and filtered to measure the absolute abundance of every unique TCRbeta CDR3 rearrangement. For each sample, productive Simpson clonality was calculated by taking the square root of Simpson's diversity index across productive rearrangements. TCRdb mirrors the immuneACCESS table, restricted to in-frame sequences. Some clones are absent from its copies; in checked studies, under half trace to an unresolved V gene, and the reason for the others is unknown. The DNA was the basis for D and trimming; V, J and clone size are from that table. The table for this sample lists tens of thousands of clones; around 90% of them were counted only once. Jointly, the top ten make up approximately 7.3% of the sample.

What the study reported, not specific to this receptor: Clinical and demographic metadata were provided uncurated, with the amount varying by source and participant.

As to this clone: The antigen this receptor binds is unknown. No per-base quality is available; no much larger clone lies one base away.

The specimen was peripheral blood. The sequence came from a man between 65 and 80 years old with acute or convalescent COVID-19. The sequence links TRBV2 to TRBJ2-3; the D gene is perhaps TRBD2, on 5 matching bases. The DNA sequence is TGTGCCAGCAGTGAAGCGCTTCTAGCCGTCAGCACAGATACGCAGTATTTT. This encodes CASSEALLAVSTDTQYF.